This TCR beta chain comes out of a study of Graves' ophthalmopathy and Graves' hyperthyroidism. The term stable hyperthyroidism indicated an absence of ophthalmopathy within 18 months of follow-up. Patients in the hyperthyroidism group, adults aged 18 to 65, were newly diagnosed, under 2 months' duration. Orbital computed tomography, together with clinical symptoms, serum thyroxine, TRAb and thyroid ultrasound, was used for diagnosis. PBMCs had their origin in fresh peripheral blood (approximately 10 ml). This clonotype was observed at least ten times. RNA transcripts served as template for amplifying TCR beta CDR3 sequences. After a first-round RT-PCR with HTBI primers, a second-round multiplex PCR was run. TCRdb re-analysed the multiplex PCR reads in MiXCR, keeping a single row per CDR3 protein. The repertoire holds approximately 380,000 distinct CDR3 sequences, with 20% to 25% as singletons. The sequence came from a woman between 18 and 30 years old with stable Graves' hyperthyroidism. Sample: peripheral blood.

Here the CDR3 reads CASSERQMAGELFF. The CDR3 DNA reads TGTGCCAGCAGTGAACGACAAATGGCCGGGGAGCTGTTTTTT. The rearrangement links TRBV2 to TRBJ2-2, with D unresolved. V shed 2 bases and J shed 6 bases, with 10 bases lying between them. CDR1 is SNHLY and CDR2 is FYNNEI in the germline V gene. CDR3 length: 14 amino acids.